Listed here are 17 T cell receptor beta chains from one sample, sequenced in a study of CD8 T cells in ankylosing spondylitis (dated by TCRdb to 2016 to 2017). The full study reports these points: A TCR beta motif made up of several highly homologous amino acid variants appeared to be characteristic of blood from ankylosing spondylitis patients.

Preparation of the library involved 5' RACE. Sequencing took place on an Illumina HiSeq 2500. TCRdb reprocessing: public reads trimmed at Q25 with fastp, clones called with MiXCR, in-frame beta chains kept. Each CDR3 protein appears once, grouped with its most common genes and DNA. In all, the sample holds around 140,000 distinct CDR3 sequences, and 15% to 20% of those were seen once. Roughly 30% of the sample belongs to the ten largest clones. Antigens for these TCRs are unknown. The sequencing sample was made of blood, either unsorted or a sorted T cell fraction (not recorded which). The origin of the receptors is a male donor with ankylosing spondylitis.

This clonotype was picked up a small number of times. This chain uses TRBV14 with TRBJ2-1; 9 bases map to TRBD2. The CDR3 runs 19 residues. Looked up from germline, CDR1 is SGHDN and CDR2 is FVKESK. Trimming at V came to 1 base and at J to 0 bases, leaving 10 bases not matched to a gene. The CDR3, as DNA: TGTGCCAGCAGCCAAGCTCCCTGGACTAGCGAACGCTCCTACAATGAGCAGTTCTTC. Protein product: CASSQAPWTSERSYNEQFF.

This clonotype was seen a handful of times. CDR3 bases: TGCGCCAGCAGCCCCCTCGCGGGAGCGTCCTACGAGCAGTACTTC. This encodes CASSPLAGASYEQYF. The chain carries TRBV4-1 and TRBJ2-7, with 7 bases matching TRBD2. Germline CDR1 MGHRA, CDR2 YSYEKL. V gave up 4 bases and J gave up 1 base; unmatched junction bases: 7. The CDR3 length is 15 residues.

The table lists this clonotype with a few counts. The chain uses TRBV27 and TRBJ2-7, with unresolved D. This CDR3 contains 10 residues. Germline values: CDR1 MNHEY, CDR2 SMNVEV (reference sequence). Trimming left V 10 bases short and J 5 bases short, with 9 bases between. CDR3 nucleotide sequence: TGTGCCATTACATCCCACGAGCAGTACTTC. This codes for CAITSHEQYF.

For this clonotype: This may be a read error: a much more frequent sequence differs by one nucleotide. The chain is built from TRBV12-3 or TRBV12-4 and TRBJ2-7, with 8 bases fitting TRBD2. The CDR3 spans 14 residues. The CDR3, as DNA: TGTGCCAGCAGTTCGGGAGGGGGGTCCTACGAGCAGCACTTC. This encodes CASSSGGGSYEQHF.

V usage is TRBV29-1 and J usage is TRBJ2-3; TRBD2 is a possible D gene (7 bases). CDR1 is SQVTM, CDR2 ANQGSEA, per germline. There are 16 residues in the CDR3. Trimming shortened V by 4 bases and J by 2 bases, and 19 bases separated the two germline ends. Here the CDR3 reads CSVGGGEVSLTDTQYF. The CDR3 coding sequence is TGCAGCGTTGGCGGGGGCGAAGTTTCCCTCACAGATACGCAGTATTTT.

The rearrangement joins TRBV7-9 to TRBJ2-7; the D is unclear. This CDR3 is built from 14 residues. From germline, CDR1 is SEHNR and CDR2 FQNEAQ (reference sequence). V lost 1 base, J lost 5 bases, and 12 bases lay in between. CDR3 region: CASSLVAKAHEQYF. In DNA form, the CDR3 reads TGTGCCAGCAGCTTAGTGGCCAAGGCTCACGAGCAGTACTTC. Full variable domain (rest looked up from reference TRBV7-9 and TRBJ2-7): DTGVSQNPRHKITKRGQNVTFRCDPISEHNRLYWYRQTLGQGPEFLTYFQNEAQLEKSRLLSDRFSAERPKGSFSTLEIQRTEQGDSAMYLCASSLVAKAHEQYFGPGTRLTVT.

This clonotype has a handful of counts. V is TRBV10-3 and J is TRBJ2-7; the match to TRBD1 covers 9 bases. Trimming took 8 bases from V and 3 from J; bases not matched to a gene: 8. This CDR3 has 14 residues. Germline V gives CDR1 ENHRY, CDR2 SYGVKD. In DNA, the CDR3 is TGTGCCATCGGCGGGACAGGGCTTTACTACGAGCAGTACTTC. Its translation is CAIGGTGLYYEQYF.

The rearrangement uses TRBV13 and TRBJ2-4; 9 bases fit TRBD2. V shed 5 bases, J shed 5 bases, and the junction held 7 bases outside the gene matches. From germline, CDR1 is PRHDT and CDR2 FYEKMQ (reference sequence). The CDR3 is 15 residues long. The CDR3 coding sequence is TGTGCCAGCAGCGGTACGGCGGGAGGGGAAAACATTCAGTACTTC. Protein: CASSGTAGGENIQYF.

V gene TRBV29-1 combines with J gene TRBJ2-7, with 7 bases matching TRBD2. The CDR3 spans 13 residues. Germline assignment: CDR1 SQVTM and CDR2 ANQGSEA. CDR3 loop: CSGKAGPGDEQYF. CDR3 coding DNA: TGCAGTGGAAAAGCGGGGCCCGGGGACGAGCAGTACTTC.

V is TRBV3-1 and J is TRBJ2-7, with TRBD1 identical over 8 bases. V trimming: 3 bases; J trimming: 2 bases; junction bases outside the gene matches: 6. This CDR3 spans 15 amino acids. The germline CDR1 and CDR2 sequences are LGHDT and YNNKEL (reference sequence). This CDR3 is CASSHGQGQPYEQYF. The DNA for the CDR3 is TGTGCCAGCAGCCATGGACAGGGTCAGCCCTACGAGCAGTACTTC.

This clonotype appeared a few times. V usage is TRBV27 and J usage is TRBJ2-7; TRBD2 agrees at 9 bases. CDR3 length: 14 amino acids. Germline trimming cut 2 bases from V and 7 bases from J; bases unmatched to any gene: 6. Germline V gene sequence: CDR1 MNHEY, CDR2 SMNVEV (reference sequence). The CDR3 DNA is TGTGCCAGCAGTTTAGGCGGGAGGGCCCTGGAGCAGTACTTC. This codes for CASSLGGRALEQYF.

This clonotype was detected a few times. The CDR3 DNA follows: TGCAGTGCTAGAGATCCAGCGGGAGCCTACAATGAGCAGTTCTTC. Residues: CSARDPAGAYNEQFF. V is TRBV20-1 and J is TRBJ2-1; 8 bases agree with TRBD2. V lost 0 bases, J lost 2 bases, and 3 bases stayed unmatched. In germline, CDR1 is DFQATT, CDR2 SNEGSKA (reference sequence). This CDR3 spans 15 amino acids.

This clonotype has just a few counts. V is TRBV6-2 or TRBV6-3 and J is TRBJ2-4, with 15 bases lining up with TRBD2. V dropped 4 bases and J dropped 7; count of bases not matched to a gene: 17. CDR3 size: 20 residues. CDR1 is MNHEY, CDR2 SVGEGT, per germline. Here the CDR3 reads CASSSSTGTSGRSLGNIQYF. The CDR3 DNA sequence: TGTGCCAGCAGTTCCTCCACCGGGACTAGCGGGAGGAGTTTAGGGAACATTCAGTACTTC.

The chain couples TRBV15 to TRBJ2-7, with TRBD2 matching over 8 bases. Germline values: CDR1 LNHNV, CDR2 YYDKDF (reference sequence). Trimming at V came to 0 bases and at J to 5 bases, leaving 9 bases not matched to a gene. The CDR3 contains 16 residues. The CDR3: CATSRDLWSGRNEQYF. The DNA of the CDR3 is TGTGCCACCAGCAGAGATCTATGGAGCGGGAGAAACGAGCAGTACTTC.

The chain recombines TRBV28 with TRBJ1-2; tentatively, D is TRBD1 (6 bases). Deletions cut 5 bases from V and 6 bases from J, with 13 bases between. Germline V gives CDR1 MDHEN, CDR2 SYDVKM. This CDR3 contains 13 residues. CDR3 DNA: TGTGCCAGCAGTCCCCGGGGGCCGGATGGCTACACCTTC. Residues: CASSPRGPDGYTF.

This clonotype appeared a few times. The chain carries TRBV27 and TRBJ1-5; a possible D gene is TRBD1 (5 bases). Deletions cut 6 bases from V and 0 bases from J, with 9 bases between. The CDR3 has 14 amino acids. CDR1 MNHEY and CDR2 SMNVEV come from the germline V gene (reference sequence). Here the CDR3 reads CASRMGVSNQPQHF. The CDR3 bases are TGTGCCAGCAGGATGGGGGTTAGCAATCAGCCCCAGCATTTT.

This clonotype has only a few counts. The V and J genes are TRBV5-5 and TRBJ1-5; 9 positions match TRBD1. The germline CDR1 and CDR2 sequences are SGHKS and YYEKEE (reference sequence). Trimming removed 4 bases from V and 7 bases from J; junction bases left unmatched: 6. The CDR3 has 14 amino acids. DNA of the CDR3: TGTGCCAGCAGCCCTACAGGGGGCGGACAGCCCCAGCATTTT. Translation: CASSPTGGGQPQHF. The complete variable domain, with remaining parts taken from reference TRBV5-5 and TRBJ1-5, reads DAGVTQSPTHLIKTRGQQVTLRCSPISGHKSVSWYQQVLGQGPQFIFQYYEKEERGRGNFPDRFSARQFPNYSSELNVNALLLGDSALYLCASSPTGGGQPQHFGDGTRLSIL.